The subject of this entry is one TCR beta chain. The source of the sample is a study of T cells in Graves' hyperthyroidism and ophthalmopathy. Hyperthyroidism of Graves' type that showed no ophthalmopathy progression within 18 months was stable. The study left out patients who had uncontrolled infection, other autoimmune disease, pregnancy or lactation. The CDR3 has 16 residues. Germline V gene sequence: CDR1 SGDLS, CDR2 YYNGEE. Trimming left V 4 bases short and J 4 bases short, with 17 bases between. The source material, RNA transcripts, was used to amplify TCR beta CDR3 regions. In the first-round RT-PCR of the TCR CDR3, the HTBI primer set was used. Each CDR3 protein gets one entry after TCRdb re-called the multiplex PCR reads with MiXCR. The table includes roughly 700,000 distinct CDR3 sequences, 35% detected once.

This sequence was found in a woman between 40 and 55 years old with Graves' hyperthyroidism. The sequencing input was blood. This chain joins TRBV9 and TRBJ1-4; maybe TRBD1 (6 bases). The CDR3 coding sequence is TGTGCCAGCAGCTCCCGAGGACAGAAGGATAATGAAAAACTGTTTTTT. Its protein product is CASSSRGQKDNEKLFF.